The sequence of this T cell receptor beta chain was determined in a study of post-analysis software for immune sequencing data. Study-wide results and caveats: There were roughly 5 TRBV segments more frequent in patients than controls, and TRBV5-6, TRBV5-1 and TRBV20-1 were among them.

This clonotype was found a few times. No antigen is known for it. Prepared TCR beta cDNA libraries contained unique molecular identifiers. Each CDR3 protein gets one entry after TCRdb re-called the PCR reads with MiXCR. This table has hundreds of thousands of distinct CDR3 sequences, around 27% appearing once. Trimming removed 6 bases from V and 3 bases from J, with 20 bases in between. This CDR3 region has 16 residues. The sequencing sample was made of blood. This chain links TRBV12-3 or TRBV12-4 with TRBJ1-2, with a tentative D call TRBD1 (5 bases). The TCR originated in a girl aged 10-17 years with multiple sclerosis. CDR3 loop: CASRSRASMGDYGYTF. The CDR3, as DNA: TGTGCCAGCAGGTCCAGGGCCTCAATGGGGGACTATGGCTACACCTTC.